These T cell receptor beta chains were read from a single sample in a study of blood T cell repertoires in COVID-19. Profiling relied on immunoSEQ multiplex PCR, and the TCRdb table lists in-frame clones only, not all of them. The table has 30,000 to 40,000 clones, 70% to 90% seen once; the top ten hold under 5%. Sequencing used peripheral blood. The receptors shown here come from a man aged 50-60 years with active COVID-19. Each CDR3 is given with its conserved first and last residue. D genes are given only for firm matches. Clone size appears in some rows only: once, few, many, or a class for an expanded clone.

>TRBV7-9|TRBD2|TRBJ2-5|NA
TGTGCCAGCAGCTTTCCTAGCGGGGCCGAGACCCAGTACTTC
CASSFPSGAETQYF
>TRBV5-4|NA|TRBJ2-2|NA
TGTGCCAGCAGCTTCTTGACAATGGGCACCGGGGAGCTGTTTTTT
CASSFLTMGTGELFF
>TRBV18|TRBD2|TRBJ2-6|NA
TGTGCCAGCTCACCAGTCCTTGGGGGGGTCGGGGCCAACGTCCTGACTTTC
CASSPVLGGVGANVLTF
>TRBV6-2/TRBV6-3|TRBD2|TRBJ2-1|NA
TGTGCCAGCAGTTACTCGAAACTAGCGGGGGGGCGCGAGCAGTTCTTC
CASSYSKLAGGREQFF
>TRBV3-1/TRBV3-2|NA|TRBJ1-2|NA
TGTGCCAGCAGCCAAGTAACAGAGACTAACTATGGCTACACCTTC
CASSQVTETNYGYTF
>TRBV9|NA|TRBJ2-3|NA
TGTGCCAGCAGCGTAGAGGCGGGGGCCTACACAGATACGCAGTATTTT
CASSVEAGAYTDTQYF
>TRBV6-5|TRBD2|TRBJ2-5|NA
TGTGCCAGCAGGTCTAGCGGGGTAGAGACCCAGTACTTC
CASRSSGVETQYF
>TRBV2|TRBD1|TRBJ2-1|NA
TGTGCCATCCCCAGATACGCAGGGGGCTCCTACAATGAGCAGTTCTTC
CAIPRYAGGSYNEQFF
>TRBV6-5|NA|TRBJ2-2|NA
TGTGCCAGCAGTTACGGGCTAACCGGGGAGCTGTTTTTT
CASSYGLTGELFF
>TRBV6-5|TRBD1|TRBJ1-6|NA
TGTGCCAGCAGGACAGGGGCCGGAGATAATTCACCCCTCCACTTT
CASRTGAGDNSPLHF
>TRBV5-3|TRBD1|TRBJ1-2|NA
TGTGCCAGAAGCCGAATAGGCCCCGGACAGGGGGGATGGGACTACACCTTC
CARSRIGPGQGGWDYTF
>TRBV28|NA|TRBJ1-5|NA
TGTGCCAGCAGTTCAGTGGATCAGCCCCAGCATTTT
CASSSVDQPQHF
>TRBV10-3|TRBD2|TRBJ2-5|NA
TGTGCCATCAGTGGGACTAGCGGGGGCTTGGGGGAGACCCAGTACTTC
CAISGTSGGLGETQYF
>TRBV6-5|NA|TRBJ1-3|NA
TGTGCCAGCAGGGCGGGAACTGGAAACACCATATATTTT
CASRAGTGNTIYF
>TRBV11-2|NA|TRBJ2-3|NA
TGTGCCAGCAGCTTAGTCCAGAACACAGATACGCAGTATTTT
CASSLVQNTDTQYF
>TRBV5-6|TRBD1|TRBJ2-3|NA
TGTGCCAGCAGCCGCGCCCGGGACAGGGGGCGCAGTATCTCAGATACGCAGTATTTT
CASSRARDRGRSISDTQYF
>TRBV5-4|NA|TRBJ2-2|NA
TGTGCCAGCAGCTTGGCCTCTTCTAGCCCGAACACCGGGGAGCTGTTTTTT
CASSLASSSPNTGELFF
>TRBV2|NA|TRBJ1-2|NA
TGTGCCAGCAGTGAACCCCGGGATGCGGCCTACACCTTC
CASSEPRDAAYTF
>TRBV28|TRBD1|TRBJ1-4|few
TGTGCCAGCAGTCCGGGACAGTCAAGAGAAAAACTGTTTTTT
CASSPGQSREKLFF
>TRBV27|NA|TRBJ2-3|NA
TGTGCCAGCAGTTCCCAGGTCTTAATCTCGTATACGCAGTATTTT
CASSSQVLISYTQYF